The 30 T cell receptor beta chains listed next were all sequenced from one sample in a study of blood T cell repertoires in COVID-19. Here immunoSEQ multiplex PCR was the method, and the copy in TCRdb shows in-frame clones only, minus some. Among under 300,000 clones, approximately 88% were seen once, and the ten largest hold just under 0.8%. Sequenced sample: peripheral blood. The receptors were sampled from a woman aged 25 to 39 with acute or convalescent COVID-19.

The chain has TRBV5-1 and TRBJ2-7; the D is unclear. The CDR3 loop spans 14 amino acids. Germline V lookup: CDR1 SGHRS, CDR2 YFSETQ. Trimming cost V 2 bases and J 0 bases, with 9 bases left between them. DNA of the CDR3: TGCGCCAGCAGCTTCGACACCCTCTCCTACGAGCAGTACTTC. It codes for CASSFDTLSYEQYF.

V and J are TRBV10-3 and TRBJ2-1; TRBD1 matches at 8 bases. V shed 6 bases, J shed 6 bases, and the junction held 10 bases outside the gene matches. This CDR3 spans 15 amino acids. The germline gives CDR1 ENHRY, CDR2 SYGVKD. The CDR3: CAIRERGDRGNEQFF. The CDR3 DNA is TGTGCCATCAGGGAAAGAGGAGACAGGGGCAATGAGCAGTTCTTC.

This clone was seen only once. CDR3 in DNA: TGTGCCAGTACCTGGGCCAGCAATCAGCCCCAGCATTTT. Its translation is CASTWASNQPQHF. The genes are TRBV19 and TRBJ1-5; D uncertain. V was pared by 7 bases and J by 1 base, with 8 bases between. The CDR3 loop spans 13 amino acids. The germline V gene has CDR1 LNHDA and CDR2 SQIVND (reference sequence).

This chain links TRBV7-2 with TRBJ2-1, with D possibly matching TRBD2 (5 bases). Germline-derived CDR1 and CDR2 are SGHTA and FQGNSA. The CDR3 runs 16 residues. The V gene lost 1 base and the J gene lost 0 bases, with 10 bases spanning the gap. As DNA, the CDR3 is TGTGCCAGCAGCTTAGTTCGCGGGCTCTCCTACAATGAGCAGTTCTTC. The encoded protein is CASSLVRGLSYNEQFF.

The rearrangement links TRBV7-8 to TRBJ1-6, with TRBD1 matching over 11 bases. Trimming cost V 5 bases and J 7 bases; bases outside gene matches: 10. CDR3 length: 17 residues. CDR1 SGHVS and CDR2 FQNEAQ come from the germline V gene. The CDR3 DNA reads as TGTGCCAGCAGCACCCAGAATCGGACAGGGGGCAATTCACCCCTCCACTTT. Translation gives CASSTQNRTGGNSPLHF.

The V gene is TRBV13, the J gene TRBJ2-7, with D possibly TRBD2 on 5 matching bases. Germline V lookup: CDR1 PRHDT, CDR2 FYEKMQ (reference sequence). V lost 0 bases, J lost 2 bases, and 8 bases lay in between. This CDR3 comprises 14 residues. The CDR3: CASSLGDGAYEQYF. CDR3 DNA: TGTGCCAGCAGCTTAGGAGACGGGGCCTACGAGCAGTACTTC.

This sequence joins TRBV19 and TRBJ1-4; possibly TRBD1 for D (6 bases). Germline V CDR1 and CDR2: LNHDA, SQIVND (reference sequence). Trimming removed 3 bases from V and 13 bases from J, with 21 bases in between. The CDR3 contains 15 residues. The CDR3 sequence is CASSIEGTKGKVLFF. The CDR3 DNA is TGTGCCAGTAGTATCGAGGGGACAAAGGGGAAAGTACTGTTTTTT. The full variable domain, rest sourced from reference TRBV19 and TRBJ1-4, is DGGITQSPKYLFRKEGQNVTLSCEQNLNHDAMYWYRQDPGQGLRLIYYSQIVNDFQKGDIAEGYSVSREKKESFPLTVTSAQKNPTAFYLCASSIEGTKGKVLFFGSGTQLSVL.

The rearrangement uses TRBV30 and TRBJ1-2; maybe TRBD1 (6 bases). V shed 0 bases and J shed 0 bases, with 17 bases lying between them. This CDR3 contains 17 residues. CDR1 is GTSNPN and CDR2 is SVGIG in the germline V gene (reference sequence). The CDR3, as DNA: TGTGCCTGGAGTGTATTGCCCCGACAGGTTACTAACTATGGCTACACCTTC. Protein: CAWSVLPRQVTNYGYTF.

This clone was recorded only once. The CDR3 spells CASSPGLAASTDTQYF. Written as DNA, the CDR3 is TGCGCCAGCAGCCCCGGACTAGCGGCTAGCACAGATACGCAGTATTTT. The chain uses TRBV5-1 and TRBJ2-3; TRBD2 matches 10 bases. Per germline, CDR1 SGHRS and CDR2 YFSETQ. V shed 4 bases, J shed 0 bases, and the junction held 5 bases outside the gene matches. The length of the CDR3 is 16 residues. The whole variable domain, filled in from reference TRBV5-1 and TRBJ2-3, reads KAGVTQTPRYLIKTRGQQVTLSCSPISGHRSVSWYQQTPGQGLQFLFEYFSETQRNKGNFPGRFSGRQFSNSRSEMNVSTLELGDSALYLCASSPGLAASTDTQYFGPGTRLTVL.

The chain is built from TRBV6-4 and TRBJ2-1, with TRBD2 matching over 11 bases. With 6 bases clipped from V and 6 bases from J, the junction kept 13 bases outside the gene matches. The CDR3 contains 17 residues. Germline V lookup: CDR1 MRHNA, CDR2 SNTAGT. The CDR3 is CASSLGTSGGGVNEQFF. The CDR3 DNA sequence: TGTGCCAGCAGCTTAGGGACTAGCGGAGGAGGGGTCAATGAGCAGTTCTTC.

The chain joins TRBV7-9 to TRBJ1-3, with 9 positions matching TRBD1. V dropped 1 base and J dropped 8; count of bases not matched to a gene: 3. The CDR3 consists of 14 residues. The V gene's germline CDR1 is SEHNR and CDR2 FQNEAQ (reference sequence). CDR3 amino acids: CASSLEGQGYTIYF. Written as DNA, the CDR3 is TGTGCCAGCAGCTTAGAGGGACAGGGATACACCATATATTTT. The full variable domain, its missing parts supplied by reference TRBV7-9 and TRBJ1-3, is DTGVSQNPRHKITKRGQNVTFRCDPISEHNRLYWYRQTLGQGPEFLTYFQNEAQLEKSRLLSDRFSAERPKGSFSTLEIQRTEQGDSAMYLCASSLEGQGYTIYFGEGSWLTVV.

This rearrangement joins TRBV5-1 to TRBJ2-1; D is possibly TRBD2 (6 bases). The CDR3 length is 15 residues. Germline V gene lookup returns CDR1 SGHRS and CDR2 YFSETQ. Between the trimmed V and J ends, which lost 4 bases and 4 bases, there was a span of 15 bases. The CDR3 protein is CASSVAVGTYNEQFF. The CDR3, as DNA: TGCGCCAGCAGCGTAGCGGTCGGGACTTACAATGAGCAGTTCTTC.

This clone was detected once. The J gene is TRBJ1-1, the V gene TRBV20-1, with 7 positions matching TRBD1. There are 13 residues in the CDR3. V was pared by 3 bases and J by 1 base, with 2 bases of the junction left unmatched. Looked up from germline, CDR1 is DFQATT and CDR2 is SNEGSKA (reference sequence). The DNA for the CDR3 is TGCAGTGCTAGTCGGACAGGGAACACTGAAGCTTTCTTT. It yields the protein CSASRTGNTEAFF.

The J gene is TRBJ1-5, the V gene TRBV19; maybe TRBD1 (6 bases). V was clipped by 5 bases and J by 2 bases, with 13 bases between them. Germline lookup yields CDR1 LNHDA and CDR2 SQIVND (reference sequence). The CDR3 runs to 15 residues. The CDR3 protein is CASSGAYRGNQPQHF. CDR3 nucleotides: TGTGCCAGTAGTGGGGCCTACAGGGGCAATCAGCCCCAGCATTTT. Variable domain in full (rest from reference TRBV19 and TRBJ1-5): DGGITQSPKYLFRKEGQNVTLSCEQNLNHDAMYWYRQDPGQGLRLIYYSQIVNDFQKGDIAEGYSVSREKKESFPLTVTSAQKNPTAFYLCASSGAYRGNQPQHFGDGTRLSIL.

J is TRBJ2-5 and V is TRBV27, with a possible D match to TRBD2 (6 bases). Trimming removed 6 bases at V and 2 bases at J, with 10 bases between. The CDR3 extends over 13 amino acids. The V gene's germline CDR1 is MNHEY and CDR2 SMNVEV (reference sequence). CDR3 nucleotide sequence: TGTGCCAGCAGCCCGGGGGAGCAAGAGACCCAGTACTTC. It yields the protein CASSPGEQETQYF.

The chain recombines TRBV27 with TRBJ1-4; 10 bases line up with TRBD1. V lost 2 bases, J lost 10 bases, and 7 bases stayed unmatched. Germline lookup yields CDR1 MNHEY and CDR2 SMNVEV (reference sequence). The CDR3 covers 15 residues. The CDR3 reads CASSLSSGTGVKLFF. The DNA of the CDR3 is TGTGCCAGCAGTTTAAGTTCCGGGACAGGGGTAAAACTGTTTTTT.

This chain joins TRBV9 and TRBJ2-1; D might be TRBD2 (5 bases). V was cut by 3 bases and J by 4 bases, with 14 bases left in between. This CDR3 has 15 residues. Germline CDR1 and CDR2: SGDLS and YYNGEE. In nucleotides, the CDR3 is TGTGCCAGCAGCGGGAAGGGAGTGGGGTACAATGAGCAGTTCTTC. As protein: CASSGKGVGYNEQFF.

V usage is TRBV18 and J usage is TRBJ2-3; perhaps TRBD2 as D (5 bases). Germline loops: CDR1 KGHSH, CDR2 LQKENI. The CDR3 totals 14 residues. V was pared by 5 bases and J by 1 base, with 10 bases between. The CDR3 region is CASSTLGGTDTQYF. The DNA for the CDR3 is TGTGCCAGCTCAACACTCGGGGGCACAGATACGCAGTATTTT.

The chain employs TRBV14 and TRBJ2-3, with TRBD2 matching 7 bases. The trim removed 7 bases at V and 7 bases at J, leaving 14 bases unmatched. The germline V gene has CDR1 SGHDN and CDR2 FVKESK. The CDR3 has 15 residues. Written as DNA, the CDR3 is TGTGCCAGCATTCCTAAGACCGGGAGGAAAAATACGCAGTATTTT. Encoded protein: CASIPKTGRKNTQYF.

The chain links TRBV5-1 to TRBJ1-4; 8 bases agree with TRBD1. J gave up 3 bases and V 4 bases, and 2 bases lay outside the gene matches. Germline loops: CDR1 SGHRS, CDR2 YFSETQ. This CDR3 has 14 amino acids. CDR3 sequence reads: CASSRTGSNEKLFF. CDR3 nucleotides: TGCGCCAGCAGCAGGACAGGGTCTAATGAAAAACTGTTTTTT.

The rearrangement uses TRBV7-2 and TRBJ2-5; 11 positions agree with TRBD2. V lost 4 bases, J lost 2 bases, and 3 bases stayed unmatched. This CDR3 comprises 15 residues. Germline values: CDR1 SGHTA, CDR2 FQGNSA. CDR3 in amino acids: CASSSRLAGQETQYF. The CDR3 DNA sequence: TGTGCCAGCAGCTCCCGACTAGCGGGGCAAGAGACCCAGTACTTC.

The chain combines TRBV5-1 with TRBJ1-1; TRBD1 might be the D (6 bases). CDR1 and CDR2 from the germline V gene are SGHRS and YFSETQ. Trimming removed 4 bases at V and 1 base at J, with 8 bases between. CDR3 length equals 13 residues. The CDR3 spells CASSEDRNTEAFF. CDR3 nucleotides: TGCGCCAGCAGCGAGGACAGGAACACTGAAGCTTTCTTT.

The chain links TRBV9 to TRBJ2-3, with 13 bases identical to TRBD2. CDR3 length: 17 residues. Germline assignment: CDR1 SGDLS and CDR2 YYNGEE. After removal of 3 bases from V and 6 bases from J, the junction contained 10 bases not matched to a gene. The CDR3, as DNA: TGTGCCAGCAGCGCCTCCCGGACTAGCGGGAGCTTGGATACGCAGTATTTT. It specifies CASSASRTSGSLDTQYF.

This clone was recorded only once. The chain is built from TRBV2 and TRBJ1-4; 8 nucleotides match TRBD1. The CDR3 contains 14 residues. CDR1 SNHLY and CDR2 FYNNEI come from the germline V gene. The J segment lost 8 bases and the V segment lost 6 bases, leaving 8 bases of the junction unmatched. The CDR3 region has the DNA TGTGCCAGCAGGATTGGACAGGGAAGGGAAAAACTGTTTTTT. This translates into CASRIGQGREKLFF.

The chain recombines TRBV12-3 or TRBV12-4 with TRBJ2-7; perhaps TRBD2 as D (5 bases). This CDR3 region has 13 residues. Trimming stripped 0 bases from V and 2 bases from J, with 5 bases between. The CDR3 loop is CASSLAGAYEQYF. The DNA for the CDR3 is TGTGCCAGCAGTTTAGCCGGGGCCTACGAGCAGTACTTC.

V is TRBV5-6 and J is TRBJ1-5; TRBD1 is a possible D gene (5 bases). The CDR3 is 13 amino acids. The germline gives CDR1 SGHDT, CDR2 YYEEEE. Trimming pared 4 bases from V and 7 bases from J, leaving 12 bases between. The CDR3 is CASSRGGDQPQHF. The CDR3 coding sequence is TGTGCCAGCAGCCGCGGGGGAGACCAGCCCCAGCATTTT. Complete variable domain (other parts from reference TRBV5-6 and TRBJ1-5): DAGVTQSPTHLIKTRGQQVTLRCSPKSGHDTVSWYQQALGQGPQFIFQYYEEEERQRGNFPDRFSGHQFPNYSSELNVNALLLGDSALYLCASSRGGDQPQHFGDGTRLSIL.

This clone was counted only a few times. V is TRBV7-2 and J is TRBJ2-2; TRBD1 matches 12 bases. This CDR3 has 16 residues. CDR1 and CDR2 (germline): SGHTA, FQGNSA. After removal of 7 bases from V and 3 bases from J, the junction contained 6 bases not matched to a gene. CDR3 DNA: TGTGCCAGCACCCCGGGACAGGGGGCCTACACCGGGGAGCTGTTTTTT. Translating it yields CASTPGQGAYTGELFF.

J is TRBJ2-2 and V is TRBV13, with TRBD2 matching over 10 bases. V lost 2 bases, J lost 6 bases, and 6 bases stayed unmatched. The CDR3 covers 16 residues. Germline V CDR1 and CDR2: PRHDT, FYEKMQ (reference sequence). In nucleotides, the CDR3 is TGTGCCAGCAGCTTACTCCTAGCGGGAGCAGCCGGGGAGCTGTTTTTT. This translates into CASSLLLAGAAGELFF.

In DNA, the CDR3 is TGTGCCAGCAGTTTGGGTACAGGGAACTATAATTCACCCCTCCACTTT. This gives the protein CASSLGTGNYNSPLHF. This chain uses TRBV28 with TRBJ1-6; D is possibly TRBD1 (6 bases). The CDR3 spans 16 residues. The V and J ends lost 3 bases and 3 bases respectively, with 12 bases between them. Germline V gene lookup returns CDR1 MDHEN and CDR2 SYDVKM.

V gene TRBV9 combines with J gene TRBJ2-2; 8 bases align to TRBD2. This CDR3 has 16 residues. The J segment lost 3 bases and the V segment lost 0 bases, leaving 4 bases of the junction unmatched. CDR1 and CDR2 (germline): SGDLS, YYNGEE. The CDR3 coding sequence is TGTGCCAGCAGCGTAGACGCGGGAGGCGACACCGGGGAGCTGTTTTTT. Translation gives CASSVDAGGDTGELFF.